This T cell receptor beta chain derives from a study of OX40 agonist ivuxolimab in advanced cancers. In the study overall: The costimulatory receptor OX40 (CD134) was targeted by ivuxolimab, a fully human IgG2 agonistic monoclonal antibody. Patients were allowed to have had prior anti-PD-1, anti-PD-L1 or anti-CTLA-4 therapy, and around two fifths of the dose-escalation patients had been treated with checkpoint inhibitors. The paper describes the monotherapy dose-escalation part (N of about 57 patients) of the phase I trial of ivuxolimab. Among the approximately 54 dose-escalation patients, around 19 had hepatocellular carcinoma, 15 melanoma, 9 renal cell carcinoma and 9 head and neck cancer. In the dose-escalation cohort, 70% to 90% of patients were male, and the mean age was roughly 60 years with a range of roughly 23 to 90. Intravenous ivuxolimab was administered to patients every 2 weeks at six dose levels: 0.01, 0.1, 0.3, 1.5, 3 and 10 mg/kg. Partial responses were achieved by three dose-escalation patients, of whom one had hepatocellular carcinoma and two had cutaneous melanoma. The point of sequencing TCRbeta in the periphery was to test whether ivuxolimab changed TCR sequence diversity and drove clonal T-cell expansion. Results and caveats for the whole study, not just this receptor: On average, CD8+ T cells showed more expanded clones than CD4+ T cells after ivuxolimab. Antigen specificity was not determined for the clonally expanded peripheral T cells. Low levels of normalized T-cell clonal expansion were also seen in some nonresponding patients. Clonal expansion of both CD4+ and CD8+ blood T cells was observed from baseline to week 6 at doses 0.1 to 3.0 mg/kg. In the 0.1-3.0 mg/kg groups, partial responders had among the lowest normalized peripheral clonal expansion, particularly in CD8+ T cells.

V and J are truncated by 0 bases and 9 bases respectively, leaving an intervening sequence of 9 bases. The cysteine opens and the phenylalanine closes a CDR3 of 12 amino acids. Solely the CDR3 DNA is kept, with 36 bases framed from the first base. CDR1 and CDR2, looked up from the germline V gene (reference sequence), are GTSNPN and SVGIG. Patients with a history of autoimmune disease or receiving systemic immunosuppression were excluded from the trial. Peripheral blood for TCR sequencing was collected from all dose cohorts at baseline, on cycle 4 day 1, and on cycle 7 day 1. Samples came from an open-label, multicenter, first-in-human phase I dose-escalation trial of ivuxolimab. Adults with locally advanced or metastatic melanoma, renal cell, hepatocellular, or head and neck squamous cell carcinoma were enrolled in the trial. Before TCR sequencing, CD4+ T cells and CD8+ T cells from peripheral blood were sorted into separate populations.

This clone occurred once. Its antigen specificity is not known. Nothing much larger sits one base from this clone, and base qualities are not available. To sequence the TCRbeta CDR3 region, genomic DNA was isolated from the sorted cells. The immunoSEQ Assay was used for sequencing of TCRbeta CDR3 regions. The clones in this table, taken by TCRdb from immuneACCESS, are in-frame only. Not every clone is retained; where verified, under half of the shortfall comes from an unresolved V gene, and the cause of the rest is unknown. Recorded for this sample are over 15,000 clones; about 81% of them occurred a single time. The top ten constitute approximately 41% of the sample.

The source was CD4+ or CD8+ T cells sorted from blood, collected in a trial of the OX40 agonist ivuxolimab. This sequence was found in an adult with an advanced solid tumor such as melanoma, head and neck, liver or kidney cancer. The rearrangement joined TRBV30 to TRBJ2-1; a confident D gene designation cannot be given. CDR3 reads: CAWSVGSSEQFF. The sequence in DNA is TGTGCCTGGAGTGTGGGGTCTTCTGAGCAGTTCTTC.